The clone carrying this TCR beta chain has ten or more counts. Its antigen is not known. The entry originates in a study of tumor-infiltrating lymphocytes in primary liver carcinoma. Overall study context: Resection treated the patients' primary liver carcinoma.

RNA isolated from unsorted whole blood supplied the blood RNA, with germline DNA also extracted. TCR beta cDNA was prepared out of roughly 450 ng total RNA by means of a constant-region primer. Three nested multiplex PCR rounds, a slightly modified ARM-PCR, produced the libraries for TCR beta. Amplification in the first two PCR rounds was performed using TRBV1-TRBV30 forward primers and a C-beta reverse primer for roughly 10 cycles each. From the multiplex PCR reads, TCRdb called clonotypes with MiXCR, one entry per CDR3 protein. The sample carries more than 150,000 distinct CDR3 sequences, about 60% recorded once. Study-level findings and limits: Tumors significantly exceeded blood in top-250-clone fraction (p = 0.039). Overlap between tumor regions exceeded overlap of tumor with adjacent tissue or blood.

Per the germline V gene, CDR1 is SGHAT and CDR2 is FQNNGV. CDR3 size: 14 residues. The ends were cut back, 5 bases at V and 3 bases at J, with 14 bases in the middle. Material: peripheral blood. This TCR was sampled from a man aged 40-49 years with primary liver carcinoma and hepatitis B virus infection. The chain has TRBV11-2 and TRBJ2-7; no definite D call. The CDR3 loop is CASSAATFLYEQYF. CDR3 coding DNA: TGTGCCAGCAGCGCAGCTACTTTTCTCTACGAGCAGTACTTC.